The 31 T cell receptor beta chains in this list originate from one sample, sequenced in a study of a mutant IDH1 vaccine in newly diagnosed glioma. Generated by immunoSEQ multiplex PCR, the TCRdb table keeps only in-frame clones and is missing some. This sample has about 66,000 clones, with 70% to 90% found just once. Time point defined: baseline, week 1 (first vaccination visit). As for treatment: pre-vaccination baseline after standard-of-care therapy. Material: PBMCs, obtained from a glioma patient treated with radiotherapy, temozolomide or both. These receptors were collected from a man aged 25 to 40 with glioma.

This clone was seen a few times. This rearrangement joins TRBV5-1 to TRBJ2-3; 10 bases are a match to TRBD2. This CDR3 has 16 amino acids. Germline CDR1 is SGHRS and CDR2 is YFSETQ. The V segment lost 0 bases and the J segment 2 bases; nucleotides outside the gene matches: 3. CDR3 in amino acids: CASSLGTSGVTDTQYF. Written as DNA, the CDR3 is TGCGCCAGCAGCTTGGGCACTAGCGGGGTCACAGATACGCAGTATTTT.

V usage is TRBV2 and J usage is TRBJ1-2; 7 bases match TRBD1. With 8 bases clipped from V and 6 bases from J, the junction kept 12 bases outside the gene matches. The CDR3 length is 14 residues. Germline CDR1 SNHLY, CDR2 FYNNEI. CDR3 in amino acids: CASQPPGTADGYTF. The CDR3, as DNA: TGTGCCAGCCAACCCCCCGGGACAGCTGATGGCTACACCTTC.

Points on this clone: A clone one base away is much larger, so this may be a read error. The rearrangement joins TRBV6-4 to TRBJ2-3, with 12 bases that match TRBD2. Trimming removed 2 bases from V and 4 bases from J; junction bases left unmatched: 1. The CDR3 totals 15 residues. Germline V gene sequence: CDR1 MRHNA, CDR2 SNTAGT. The CDR3 sequence is CASSDASGGADTQYF. The CDR3 bases are TGTGCCAGCAGTGACGCTAGCGGGGGGGCAGATACGCAGTATTTT.

The gene calls are TRBV5-1 and TRBJ1-3; D perhaps matches TRBD1 (5 bases). The CDR3 runs to 14 residues. From germline, CDR1 is SGHRS and CDR2 YFSETQ. The V gene lost 4 bases and the J gene lost 0 bases, with 8 bases spanning the gap. CDR3 amino acids: CASSQGGSGNTIYF. Written as DNA, the CDR3 is TGCGCCAGCAGCCAGGGAGGCTCTGGAAACACCATATATTTT.

This chain joins TRBV7-8 and TRBJ1-6; 8 bases are a match to TRBD1. Looked up from germline, CDR1 is SGHVS and CDR2 is FQNEAQ. The CDR3 consists of 15 residues. The trim removed 4 bases at V and 9 bases at J, leaving 8 bases unmatched. The CDR3 reads CASSSPDRVASPLHF. In nucleotides, the CDR3 is TGTGCCAGCAGCTCCCCGGACAGGGTGGCTTCACCCCTCCACTTT.

This clone was recorded only once. V usage is TRBV21-1 and J usage is TRBJ1-2. TRBV21-1 has pseudogene status. CDR3 length: 14 amino acids. The CDR3, as DNA: TGTGCCAGCAGACGACCGGGACGGCTCTCTGGCTACACCTTC. Translating it yields CASRRPGRLSGYTF.

This chain connects TRBV4-1 to TRBJ1-6; a weak D match, TRBD1 (5 bases). Germline values: CDR1 MGHRA, CDR2 YSYEKL. The CDR3 runs to 15 residues. The V end lost 2 bases, the J end lost 10 bases, and 15 bases lay between the germline ends. The CDR3 DNA follows: TGCGCCAGCAGCCAACCCCTTAGGGACCGGTCACCCCTCCACTTT. Translating it yields CASSQPLRDRSPLHF.

The gene calls are TRBV5-5 and TRBJ1-5; D is unresolved. This CDR3 is 16 amino acids long. Germline V gene sequence: CDR1 SGHKS, CDR2 YYEKEE (reference sequence). V lost 0 bases to trimming and J lost 1 base, with 11 bases between them. The CDR3: CASSLERGRSNQPQHF. The CDR3 bases are TGTGCCAGCAGCTTGGAGAGAGGTAGGAGCAATCAGCCCCAGCATTTT.

The chain is built from TRBV30 and TRBJ1-4; D may be TRBD1 (5 bases). This CDR3 is 14 amino acids long. Germline lookup yields CDR1 GTSNPN and CDR2 SVGIG (reference sequence). V lost 2 bases, J lost 3 bases, and 10 bases lay in between. The DNA of the CDR3 is TGTGCCTGGAGTAAGACAGCCTCTAATGAAAAACTGTTTTTT. The encoded protein is CAWSKTASNEKLFF. Full variable domain (outside the CDR3, taken from reference TRBV30 and TRBJ1-4): SQTIHQWPATLVQPVGSPLSLECTVEGTSNPNLYWYRQAAGRGLQLLFYSVGIGQISSEVPQNLSASRPQDRQFILSSKKLLLSDSGFYLCAWSKTASNEKLFFGSGTQLSVL.

The chain links TRBV5-8 to TRBJ1-1, with a weak D call TRBD1 (5 bases). Trimming cost V 3 bases and J 0 bases, with 18 bases left between them. Germline V CDR1 and CDR2: SGHTS, YDEGEE. This CDR3 comprises 17 residues. The CDR3 coding sequence is TGTGCCAGCAGCTCGCCCCCGGGGCAGTTTTTGAACACTGAAGCTTTCTTT. This encodes CASSSPPGQFLNTEAFF. Full variable domain (rest looked up from reference TRBV5-8 and TRBJ1-1): EAGVTQSPTHLIKTRGQQATLRCSPISGHTSVYWYQQALGLGLQFLLWYDEGEERNRGNFPPRFSGRQFPNYSSELNVNALELEDSALYLCASSSPPGQFLNTEAFFGQGTRLTVV.

This chain connects TRBV25-1 to TRBJ1-2; 11 bases align to TRBD1. Germline lookup yields CDR1 MGHDK and CDR2 SYGVNS. The CDR3 totals 15 residues. J was trimmed by 7 bases and V by 7 bases; bases with no gene match: 11. The CDR3 DNA sequence: TGTGCCAGCACTGCGGGCGGACAGGGGGCGGGTGGCTACACCTTC. This gives the protein CASTAGGQGAGGYTF.

The rearrangement uses TRBV6-1 and TRBJ2-5; no firm D call. Germline V gene sequence: CDR1 MNHNS, CDR2 SASEGT. The CDR3 spans 13 residues. The germline V and J ends were trimmed by 6 bases and 5 bases, with 13 bases remaining between them. CDR3 protein: CASRSWAAETQYF. The CDR3 nucleotides are TGTGCCAGCAGGTCCTGGGCGGCGGAGACCCAGTACTTC.

The chain recombines TRBV5-5 with TRBJ1-3; D gene ambiguous. The CDR3 totals 17 residues. Trimming removed 3 bases from V and 0 bases from J, with 16 bases in between. CDR1 and CDR2 (germline): SGHKS, YYEKEE (reference sequence). The CDR3 protein is CASSSQSINFSGNTIYF. In nucleotides, the CDR3 is TGTGCCAGCAGCTCACAATCCATAAACTTCTCTGGAAACACCATATATTTT.

The chain carries TRBV5-4 and TRBJ2-5; a possible D gene is TRBD1 (5 bases). In germline, CDR1 is SGHNT, CDR2 YYREEE (reference sequence). CDR3 length equals 14 residues. Deletions cut 1 base from V and 9 bases from J, with 16 bases between. The CDR3 loop reads CASSLLDRVGAQYF. The DNA for the CDR3 is TGTGCCAGCAGCTTGCTTGATCGGGTAGGGGCCCAGTACTTC.

The chain employs TRBV7-6 and TRBJ1-5; D not resolved. The CDR3 runs to 16 residues. The V end was cut by 1 base, the J end by 2 bases, with 12 bases between. Germline V gene lookup returns CDR1 SGHVS and CDR2 FNYEAQ. This CDR3 is CASSLDSGPGNQPQHF. The CDR3 bases are TGTGCCAGCAGCTTAGATTCCGGACCAGGCAATCAGCCCCAGCATTTT.

The chain recombines TRBV15 with TRBJ1-5; maybe TRBD1 (5 bases). Germline V CDR1 and CDR2: LNHNV, YYDKDF (reference sequence). Trimming removed 0 bases from V and 3 bases from J, with 15 bases in between. This CDR3 is 17 amino acids long. CDR3 DNA: TGTGCCACCAGCAGAGATGTTCCGGGGGATGCCAATCAGCCCCAGCATTTT. It is translated as CATSRDVPGDANQPQHF.

The chain couples TRBV11-2 to TRBJ2-7; the D gene could be TRBD1 or TRBD2 (5 bases each). The V gene lost 4 bases and the J gene lost 6 bases, with 7 bases spanning the gap. CDR3 size: 11 residues. Germline V gene lookup returns CDR1 SGHAT and CDR2 FQNNGV. The DNA for the CDR3 is TGTGCCAGCAGCTGGGGGTTCGAGCAGTACTTC. Residues: CASSWGFEQYF.

This chain connects TRBV19 to TRBJ1-1, with 12 bases aligning to TRBD1. CDR3 length: 17 amino acids. CDR1 is LNHDA, CDR2 SQIVND, per germline (reference sequence). V was clipped by 1 base and J by 3 bases; unmatched bases: 6. The CDR3 bases are TGTGCCAGTAGTATAGGGGGGACAGGGGGCGCGGACACTGAAGCTTTCTTT. The encoded protein is CASSIGGTGGADTEAFF.

The V call is TRBV2, the J call TRBJ2-3; possibly TRBD2 for D (6 bases). The CDR3 loop spans 14 amino acids. Trimming stripped 3 bases from V and 0 bases from J, with 7 bases between. Germline V lookup: CDR1 SNHLY, CDR2 FYNNEI. The CDR3 spells CASSEGGSTDTQYF. CDR3 in DNA: TGTGCCAGCAGTGAGGGGGGTAGCACAGATACGCAGTATTTT.

The chain joins TRBV7-2 to TRBJ2-2; 11 bases agree with TRBD2. With 4 bases clipped from V and 0 bases from J, the junction kept 1 base outside the gene matches. The CDR3 is made up of 16 amino acids. The V gene's germline CDR1 is SGHTA and CDR2 FQGNSA. CDR3 residues: CASSSTSGANTGELFF. DNA of the CDR3: TGTGCCAGCAGCTCGACTAGCGGGGCGAACACCGGGGAGCTGTTTTTT.

This clone appeared once. The chain employs TRBV4-2 and TRBJ1-2; D is unclear. Germline V CDR1 and CDR2: LGHNA, YNFKEQ. The length of the CDR3 is 15 residues. V dropped 0 bases and J dropped 3 bases, with 11 bases sitting between them. The CDR3 sequence is CASSQEGGSHYGYTF. In nucleotides, the CDR3 is TGTGCCAGCAGCCAAGAGGGCGGCAGTCACTATGGCTACACCTTC.

This clone was counted once. This chain uses TRBV11-2 with TRBJ2-5; D unclear. The CDR3 has 13 amino acids. The germline CDR1 and CDR2 sequences are SGHAT and FQNNGV. Trimming removed 1 base at V and 1 base at J, with 4 bases between. The CDR3 DNA reads TGTGCCAGCAGCTTAGGCACCCAAGAGACCCAGTACTTC. Its protein is CASSLGTQETQYF. The variable domain in full, completed from reference TRBV11-2 and TRBJ2-5, reads EAGVAQSPRYKIIEKRQSVAFWCNPISGHATLYWYQQILGQGPKLLIQFQNNGVVDDSQLPKDRFSAERLKGVDSTLKIQPAKLEDSAVYLCASSLGTQETQYFGPGTRLLVL.

This chain links TRBV4-1 with TRBJ2-1, with D possibly being TRBD2 (7 bases). Germline V gene sequence: CDR1 MGHRA, CDR2 YSYEKL. Trimming pared 1 base from V and 1 base from J, leaving 14 bases between. The CDR3 runs to 17 residues. The CDR3 sequence: CASSQAGDGGSYNEQFF. CDR3 DNA: TGCGCCAGCAGCCAAGCAGGGGACGGGGGGTCCTACAATGAGCAGTTCTTC.

This chain connects TRBV7-6 to TRBJ1-1; D ambiguous. Per the germline V gene, CDR1 is SGHVS and CDR2 is FNYEAQ. The V end lost 2 bases, the J end lost 0 bases, and 1 base lay between the germline ends. This CDR3 comprises 12 residues. The CDR3 coding sequence is TGTGCCAGCAGCTTATTGAACACTGAAGCTTTCTTT. It codes for CASSLLNTEAFF.

The rearrangement uses TRBV11-2 and TRBJ2-7; 10 nucleotides agree with TRBD1. The CDR3 spans 18 residues. CDR1 and CDR2 (germline): SGHAT, FQNNGV. V shed 1 base and J 3 bases; nucleotides not matched to a gene: 12. This chain's CDR3 is CASSLVVSSGTGDYEQYF. As DNA, the CDR3 is TGTGCCAGCAGCTTAGTTGTTTCTTCCGGGACAGGGGACTACGAGCAGTACTTC.

In this sample, this clone turned up a few times. The chain links TRBV28 to TRBJ1-5; D gene ambiguous. The germline V gene has CDR1 MDHEN and CDR2 SYDVKM. V lost 3 bases, J lost 7 bases, and 19 bases lay in between. This CDR3 has 16 residues. CDR3 coding DNA: TGTGCCAGCAGTTTCAACGGTTTATCTATGGACCAGCCCCAGCATTTT. This sequence encodes CASSFNGLSMDQPQHF.

The V gene is TRBV5-1, the J gene TRBJ1-2, with no clear D. Trimming stripped 2 bases from V and 2 bases from J, with 7 bases between. CDR3 length equals 13 residues. Germline V lookup: CDR1 SGHRS, CDR2 YFSETQ. The CDR3 nucleotides read TGCGCCAGCAGCTTCTCCCAGAACTATGGCTACACCTTC. This gives the protein CASSFSQNYGYTF.

The chain couples TRBV11-2 to TRBJ2-1, with 8 bases fitting TRBD2. V lost 1 base, J lost 3 bases, and 2 bases stayed unmatched. The germline gives CDR1 SGHAT, CDR2 FQNNGV. CDR3 length equals 15 residues. CDR3 amino acids: CASSLGSGDYNEQFF. The CDR3 DNA is TGTGCCAGCAGCTTAGGTAGCGGGGACTACAATGAGCAGTTCTTC.

The V and J genes are TRBV16 and TRBJ1-1; D unresolved. From germline, CDR1 is KGHSY and CDR2 FQNENV. The CDR3 spans 13 residues. V lost 4 bases and J 0 bases, leaving 6 bases between the germline ends. The CDR3 DNA follows: TGTGCCAGCAGCCTGTCCATGAACACTGAAGCTTTCTTT. Translation gives CASSLSMNTEAFF.

The V gene is TRBV6-5, the J gene TRBJ1-1; tentatively, D is TRBD1 (5 bases). Trimming stripped 6 bases from V and 1 base from J, with 15 bases between. Germline assignment: CDR1 MNHEY and CDR2 SVGAGI. The CDR3 consists of 15 residues. CDR3 in amino acids: CASRTDTLANTEAFF. The CDR3 nucleotides read TGTGCCAGCAGAACGGACACTCTGGCGAACACTGAAGCTTTCTTT.

The chain links TRBV13 to TRBJ2-1; D is ambiguous. The CDR3 has 16 amino acids. The germline V and J ends were trimmed by 5 bases and 0 bases, with 14 bases remaining between them. Germline loops: CDR1 PRHDT, CDR2 FYEKMQ (reference sequence). CDR3 nucleotide sequence: TGTGCCAGCAGCGTCTGGTCGGTCCTCTCCTACAATGAGCAGTTCTTC. This translates into CASSVWSVLSYNEQFF.